These 17 T cell receptor beta chains were all obtained from the same sample, sequenced in a study of blood T cells in healthy people across ages. With a J-beta primer mix and a sample-barcoded 5' primer, a second PCR ran about 6 to 11 cycles. A single record per CDR3 protein comes from TCRdb applying MiXCR to the 5' RACE reads. The sample contains almost 1 million distinct CDR3 sequences, roughly 50% of which appear only once. The material sequenced was blood. These TCRs come from a woman aged 60-75 years in good health.

V is TRBV4-1 and J is TRBJ2-4; D is undetermined. The CDR3 is made up of 15 amino acids. Looked up from germline, CDR1 is MGHRA and CDR2 is YSYEKL. V shed 2 bases and J shed 0 bases, with 8 bases lying between them. CDR3 loop: CASSQLSIAKNIQYF. The CDR3, as DNA: TGCGCCAGCAGCCAACTGAGTATAGCCAAAAACATTCAGTACTTC.

On this clonotype itself: Relative to the germline gene, one junction end is altered; a read error may explain this. V and J are TRBV6-2 or TRBV6-3 and TRBJ2-7, with a weak D call TRBD2 (6 bases). This CDR3 spans 16 amino acids. The germline gives CDR1 MNHEY, CDR2 SVGEGT. Here the CDR3 reads CASGYSERELPYEQYF. CDR3 DNA: TGTGCCAGCGGTTATTCAGAACGGGAGTTACCCTACGAGCAGTACTTC.

This clonotype was seen a few times. V is TRBV10-3 and J is TRBJ2-7; maybe TRBD2 (5 bases). Germline V lookup: CDR1 ENHRY, CDR2 SYGVKD. The V end was cut by 3 bases, the J end by 6 bases, with 15 bases between. This CDR3 is 14 amino acids long. DNA for the CDR3: TGTGCCATCAGTGATCCGGGGTACCTCCTCGAGCAGTACTTC. Translated, it gives CAISDPGYLLEQYF.

V usage is TRBV20-1 and J usage is TRBJ1-4; maybe TRBD1 (5 bases). Germline V gene sequence: CDR1 DFQATT, CDR2 SNEGSKA (reference sequence). Trimming pared 4 bases from V and 7 bases from J, leaving 13 bases between. The CDR3 covers 13 residues. The CDR3 coding sequence is TGCAGTGCTATGGAGCAGGGAGGTGAAAAACTGTTTTTT. Encoded protein: CSAMEQGGEKLFF.

The V call is TRBV15, the J call TRBJ2-3; D perhaps matches TRBD1 (5 bases). This CDR3 region has 14 residues. Germline V gene data show CDR1 as LNHNV and CDR2 as YYDKDF (reference sequence). Trimming removed 5 bases from V and 4 bases from J, with 13 bases in between. CDR3 sequence reads: CATSSTWGADTQYF. Written as DNA, the CDR3 is TGTGCCACCAGCTCGACTTGGGGCGCAGATACGCAGTATTTT. Filled out from reference TRBV15 and TRBJ2-3, the complete variable domain reads DAMVIQNPRYQVTQFGKPVTLSCSQTLNHNVMYWYQQKSSQAPKLLFHYYDKDFNNEADTPDNFQSRRPNTSFCFLDIRSPGLGDTAMYLCATSSTWGADTQYFGPGTRLTVL.

This sequence joins TRBV18 and TRBJ1-1; D is perhaps TRBD1 (6 bases). Trimming stripped 4 bases from V and 1 base from J, with 13 bases between. The CDR3 has 15 amino acids. The germline gives CDR1 KGHSH, CDR2 LQKENI. The CDR3 sequence is CASSLWTAENTEAFF. In nucleotides, the CDR3 is TGTGCCAGCTCACTATGGACAGCCGAGAACACTGAAGCTTTCTTT. The full variable domain, in which reference TRBV18 and TRBJ1-1 provide the parts outside the CDR3, is NAGVMQNPRHLVRRRGQEARLRCSPMKGHSHVYWYRQLPEEGLKFMVYLQKENIIDESGMPKERFSAEFPKEGPSILRIQQVVRGDSAAYFCASSLWTAENTEAFFGQGTRLTVV.

This clonotype has only a few counts. This sequence joins TRBV28 and TRBJ1-2, with D maybe TRBD1 (5 bases). Between the trimmed V and J ends, which lost 10 bases and 5 bases, there was a span of 14 bases. The V gene's germline CDR1 is MDHEN and CDR2 SYDVKM. The CDR3 spans 12 residues. The CDR3 reads CAIRGRPYGYTF. DNA of the CDR3: TGTGCCATCCGGGGCAGACCTTATGGCTACACCTTC.

This clonotype was counted once. The V gene is TRBV9, the J gene TRBJ2-5; 9 positions match TRBD2. The germline gives CDR1 SGDLS, CDR2 YYNGEE. V shed 0 bases, J shed 0 bases, and the junction held 9 bases outside the gene matches. The CDR3 totals 18 residues. Here the CDR3 reads CASSVGLAGCTYQETQYF. For the CDR3, the DNA is TGTGCCAGCAGCGTAGGGCTAGCGGGATGCACGTACCAAGAGACCCAGTACTTC.

V and J are TRBV11-3 and TRBJ2-3; TRBD2 aligns across 15 bases. The CDR3 runs to 17 residues. V gave up 5 bases and J gave up 5 bases; unmatched junction bases: 8. The germline CDR1 and CDR2 sequences are SGHNT and YENEEA. The chain's CDR3 is CASSPRTSGRGRDTQYF. The CDR3 bases are TGTGCCAGCAGCCCGCGGACTAGCGGGAGGGGTAGAGATACGCAGTATTTT.

This rearrangement joins TRBV7-9 to TRBJ2-6; 13 bases line up with TRBD2. CDR3 size: 18 residues. Germline V gene sequence: CDR1 SEHNR, CDR2 FQNEAQ (reference sequence). V lost 5 bases to trimming and J lost 0 bases; unmatched junction nucleotides: 4. In nucleotides, the CDR3 is TGTGCCAGCAGCCTGGGACTAGCGGGATTCTCTGGGGCCAACGTCCTGACTTTC. It encodes CASSLGLAGFSGANVLTF.

V usage is TRBV11-2 and J usage is TRBJ2-6; D assignment may be TRBD1 or TRBD2 (6 bases each). The CDR3 contains 17 residues. The germline V gene encodes CDR1 SGHAT and CDR2 FQNNGV. Trimming pared 5 bases from V and 2 bases from J, leaving 16 bases between. CDR3 amino acids: CASSRRDTSTGANVLTF. DNA of the CDR3: TGTGCCAGCAGCCGGAGGGACACCTCCACTGGGGCCAACGTCCTGACTTTC.

V usage is TRBV2 and J usage is TRBJ2-3; D is unresolved. V was trimmed by 2 bases and J by 2 bases, leaving 14 bases between them. CDR3 length: 16 residues. Germline CDR1 is SNHLY and CDR2 is FYNNEI. CDR3 sequence (DNA): TGTGCCAGCAGTGAATCACGGGTAGGGTTCACAGATACGCAGTATTTT. Translating it yields CASSESRVGFTDTQYF.

J is TRBJ1-2 and V is TRBV24-1; D not resolved. CDR3 length: 14 amino acids. The V gene lost 1 base and the J gene lost 5 bases, with 10 bases spanning the gap. The germline V gene has CDR1 KGHDR and CDR2 SFDVKD. CDR3 in amino acids: CATSDFSVRYGYTF. CDR3 nucleotide sequence: TGTGCCACCAGTGATTTTTCGGTCAGGTATGGCTACACCTTC.

This chain links TRBV20-1 with TRBJ2-1; 7 bases are a match to TRBD2. Trimming removed 7 bases from V and 6 bases from J; junction bases left unmatched: 6. CDR3 length: 12 residues. Germline lookup yields CDR1 DFQATT and CDR2 SNEGSKA (reference sequence). This CDR3 reads CSGGRYANEQFF. In DNA form, the CDR3 reads TGCAGTGGCGGGAGATACGCCAATGAGCAGTTCTTC.

This clonotype was recorded many times. With a much larger clone just one base away, this may be a read error. The chain uses TRBV2 and TRBJ2-5, with 7 nucleotides matching TRBD2. Unmatched junction bases numbered 3, after V lost 3 bases and J lost 11 bases. CDR3 length equals 11 residues. The germline V gene encodes CDR1 SNHLY and CDR2 FYNNEI. The CDR3 loop is CASSDWREQYF. CDR3 DNA: TGTGCCAGCAGTGACTGGCGGGAGCAGTACTTC.

The V and J genes are TRBV20-1 and TRBJ2-5; the match to TRBD2 covers 8 bases. V trimming: 5 bases; J trimming: 3 bases; junction bases outside the gene matches: 5. Germline CDR1 is DFQATT and CDR2 is SNEGSKA (reference sequence). The length of the CDR3 is 13 residues. The CDR3 nucleotides are TGCAGTGCTGCAACTAGCGGTGAAGAGACCCAGTACTTC. Translation: CSAATSGEETQYF.

This chain links TRBV21-1 with TRBJ2-1; the table's TRBD1 call for D was not verified on the DNA. TRBV21-1 is flagged as a pseudogene. The CDR3 runs 14 residues. CDR3 bases: TGTGCCAGCGACCGGGACAGGGGGCTAGGTGAGCAGTTCTTC. Its protein is CASDRDRGLGEQFF.